The 8 T cell receptor beta chains given below trace back to one sample, sequenced in a study of shared clonotypes between healthy human individuals. Sequencing was performed with immunoSEQ multiplex PCR; in TCRdb, only in-frame clones are kept and a portion is missing. The sample holds a few hundred thousand clones, around 86% seen once. The sequencing input was memory CD8+ T cells sorted from blood. The subset is: CD45RO+ cells pooled with CCR7-negative TemRA cells. The receptors derive from a man between 18 and 35 years old in good health.

The chain's CDR3 is CASTPWGAFYAYEQYF. The CDR3 bases are TGTGCCAGCACTCCCTGGGGAGCTTTTTACGCCTACGAGCAGTACTTC. The chain couples TRBV2 to TRBJ2-7; perhaps TRBD2 as D (5 bases). Germline V CDR1 and CDR2: SNHLY, FYNNEI. The CDR3 spans 16 residues. V lost 7 bases and J lost 2, with 21 bases in between.

The rearrangement joins TRBV5-4 to TRBJ1-6, with 8 bases aligning to TRBD1. CDR1 SGHNT and CDR2 YYREEE come from the germline V gene (reference sequence). J lost 0 bases, V lost 4 bases, and 6 bases had no gene match. This CDR3 region has 17 residues. CDR3 sequence reads: CASSRDRRSSYNSPLHF. The CDR3 nucleotides read TGTGCCAGCAGCAGGGACAGGCGAAGCTCCTATAATTCACCCCTCCACTTT.

The chain couples TRBV7-9 to TRBJ2-7; D is perhaps TRBD2 (5 bases). The CDR3 runs 17 residues. Deletions cut 5 bases from V and 1 base from J, with 21 bases between. Germline CDR1 reads SEHNR; CDR2 reads FQNEAQ (reference sequence). The CDR3 DNA reads as TGTGCCAGCAGCCCCCTCCCCCTGAGCGGACCTTCCTACGAGCAGTACTTC. Its protein is CASSPLPLSGPSYEQYF. Filled out from reference TRBV7-9 and TRBJ2-7, the complete variable domain reads DTGVSQNPRHKITKRGQNVTFRCDPISEHNRLYWYRQTLGQGPEFLTYFQNEAQLEKSRLLSDRFSAERPKGSFSTLEIQRTEQGDSAMYLCASSPLPLSGPSYEQYFGPGTRLTVT.

This sequence joins TRBV27 and TRBJ2-7; D gene unclear. Germline V gives CDR1 MNHEY, CDR2 SMNVEV (reference sequence). The CDR3 extends over 15 amino acids. Trimming removed 3 bases at V and 1 base at J, with 13 bases between. This CDR3 reads CASSFVGTGSYEQYF. In DNA form, the CDR3 reads TGTGCCAGCAGTTTTGTAGGCACCGGATCCTACGAGCAGTACTTC.

The chain employs TRBV5-4 and TRBJ1-2; no definite D call. This CDR3 spans 14 amino acids. V lost 1 base and J lost 7, with 14 bases in between. Per germline, CDR1 SGHNT and CDR2 YYREEE (reference sequence). CDR3 in amino acids: CASSLPVGLGGYTF. In DNA form, the CDR3 reads TGTGCCAGCAGCTTGCCGGTCGGGCTAGGTGGCTACACCTTC.

V usage is TRBV28 and J usage is TRBJ2-7, with D possibly TRBD1 on 6 matching bases. This CDR3 spans 14 amino acids. V was shortened by 1 base and J by 3 bases, with 10 bases between the two germline ends. Germline CDR1 is MDHEN and CDR2 is SYDVKM. The CDR3 coding sequence is TGTGCCAGCAGTTTATCCGGACAGATCTACGAGCAGTACTTC. It specifies CASSLSGQIYEQYF.

The CDR3 nucleotides read TGTGCCAGCAGTTTCCCACATACCCAGGGGTGGTTCACAGATACGCAGTATTTT. Protein: CASSFPHTQGWFTDTQYF. J is TRBJ2-3 and V is TRBV7-9; D may be TRBD1 (6 bases). The germline V gene encodes CDR1 SEHNR and CDR2 FQNEAQ (reference sequence). Trimming removed 6 bases from V and 2 bases from J, with 24 bases in between. The CDR3 loop spans 18 amino acids.

This clone showed up just once. This sequence joins TRBV15 and TRBJ2-7, with a weak D call TRBD1 (5 bases). The germline CDR1 and CDR2 sequences are LNHNV and YYDKDF (reference sequence). The CDR3 covers 14 residues. V was trimmed by 4 bases and J by 2 bases, leaving 12 bases between them. The CDR3 spells CATSKTTGPYEQYF. The CDR3 DNA follows: TGTGCCACCAGCAAGACAACAGGACCCTACGAGCAGTACTTC.